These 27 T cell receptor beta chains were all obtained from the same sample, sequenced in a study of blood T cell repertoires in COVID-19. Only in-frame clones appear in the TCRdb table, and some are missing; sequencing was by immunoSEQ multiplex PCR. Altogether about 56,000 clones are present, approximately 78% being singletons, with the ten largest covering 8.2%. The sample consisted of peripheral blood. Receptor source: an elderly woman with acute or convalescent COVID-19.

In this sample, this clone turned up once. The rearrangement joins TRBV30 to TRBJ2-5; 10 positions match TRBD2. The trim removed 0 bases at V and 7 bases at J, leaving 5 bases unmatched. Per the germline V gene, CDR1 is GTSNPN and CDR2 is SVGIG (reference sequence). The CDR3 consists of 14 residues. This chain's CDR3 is CAWSVLAGSGTQYF. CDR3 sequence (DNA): TGTGCCTGGAGTGTACTAGCGGGATCGGGGACCCAGTACTTC.

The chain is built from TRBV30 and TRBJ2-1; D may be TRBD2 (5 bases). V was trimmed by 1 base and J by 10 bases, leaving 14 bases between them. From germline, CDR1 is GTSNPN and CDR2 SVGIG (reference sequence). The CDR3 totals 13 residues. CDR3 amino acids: CAWSGRVRGEQFF. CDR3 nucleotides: TGTGCCTGGAGTGGAAGGGTCCGCGGGGAGCAGTTCTTC.

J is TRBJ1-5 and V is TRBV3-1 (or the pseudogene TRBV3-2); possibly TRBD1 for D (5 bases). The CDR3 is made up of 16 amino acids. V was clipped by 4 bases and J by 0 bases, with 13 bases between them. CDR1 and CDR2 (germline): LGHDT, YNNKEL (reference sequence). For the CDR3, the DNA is TGTGCCAGCAGCCGATCCCTAGACAGTAGCAATCAGCCCCAGCATTTT. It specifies CASSRSLDSSNQPQHF.

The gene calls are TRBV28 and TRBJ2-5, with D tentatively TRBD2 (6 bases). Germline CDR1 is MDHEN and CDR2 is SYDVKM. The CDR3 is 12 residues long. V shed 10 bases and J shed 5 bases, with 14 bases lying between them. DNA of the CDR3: TGTGCCACCCCATTGGGGAGGGAGACCCAGTACTTC. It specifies CATPLGRETQYF.

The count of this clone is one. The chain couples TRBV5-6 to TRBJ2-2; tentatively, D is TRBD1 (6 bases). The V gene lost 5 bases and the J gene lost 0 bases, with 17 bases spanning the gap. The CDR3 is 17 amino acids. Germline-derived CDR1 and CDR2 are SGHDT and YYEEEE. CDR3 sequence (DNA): TGTGCCAGCAGTTCACGTTTTCCAGGGGCGAACACCGGGGAGCTGTTTTTT. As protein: CASSSRFPGANTGELFF.

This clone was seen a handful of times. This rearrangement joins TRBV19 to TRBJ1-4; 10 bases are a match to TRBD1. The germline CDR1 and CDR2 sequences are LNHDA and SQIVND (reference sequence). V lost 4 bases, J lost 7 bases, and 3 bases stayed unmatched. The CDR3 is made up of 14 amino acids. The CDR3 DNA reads TGTGCCAGTAGTAGACAGGGGGCGGTTGAAAAACTGTTTTTT. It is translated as CASSRQGAVEKLFF. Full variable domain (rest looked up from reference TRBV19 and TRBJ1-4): DGGITQSPKYLFRKEGQNVTLSCEQNLNHDAMYWYRQDPGQGLRLIYYSQIVNDFQKGDIAEGYSVSREKKESFPLTVTSAQKNPTAFYLCASSRQGAVEKLFFGSGTQLSVL.

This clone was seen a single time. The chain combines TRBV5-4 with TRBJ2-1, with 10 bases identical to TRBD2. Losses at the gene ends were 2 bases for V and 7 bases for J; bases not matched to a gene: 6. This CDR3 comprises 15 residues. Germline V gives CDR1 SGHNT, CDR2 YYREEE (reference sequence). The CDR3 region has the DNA TGTGCCAGCAGCTTTGGCCTAGCGGGAGTGAATGAGCAGTTCTTC. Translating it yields CASSFGLAGVNEQFF.

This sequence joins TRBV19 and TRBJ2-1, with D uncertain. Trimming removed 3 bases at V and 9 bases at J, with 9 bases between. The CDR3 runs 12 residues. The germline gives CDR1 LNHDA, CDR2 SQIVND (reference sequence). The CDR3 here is CASSMGHIEQFF. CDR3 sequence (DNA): TGTGCCAGTAGTATGGGCCACATTGAGCAGTTCTTC.

The CDR3 spells CASSYSPGSGGYEQYF. The CDR3 bases are TGTGCCAGCAGTTACTCCCCGGGTAGCGGGGGCTACGAGCAGTACTTC. The chain links TRBV6-5 to TRBJ2-7; 9 positions match TRBD2. The CDR3 is 16 amino acids. CDR1 MNHEY and CDR2 SVGAGI come from the germline V gene. With 0 bases clipped from V and 3 bases from J, the junction kept 6 bases outside the gene matches.

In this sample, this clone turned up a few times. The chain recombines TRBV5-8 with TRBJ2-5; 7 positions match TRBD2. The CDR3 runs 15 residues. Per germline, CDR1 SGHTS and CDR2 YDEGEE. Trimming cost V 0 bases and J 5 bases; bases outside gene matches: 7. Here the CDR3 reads CASSLEGGRAETQYF. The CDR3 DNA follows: TGTGCCAGCAGCTTGGAGGGAGGGCGGGCCGAGACCCAGTACTTC.

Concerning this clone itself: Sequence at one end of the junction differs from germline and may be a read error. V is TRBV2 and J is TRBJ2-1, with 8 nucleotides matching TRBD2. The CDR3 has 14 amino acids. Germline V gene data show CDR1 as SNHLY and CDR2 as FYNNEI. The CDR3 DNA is TGTGCCAGCATCTGGGGGTCAACCGGGACTAGGTGGGTCTTC. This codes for CASIWGSTGTRWVF.

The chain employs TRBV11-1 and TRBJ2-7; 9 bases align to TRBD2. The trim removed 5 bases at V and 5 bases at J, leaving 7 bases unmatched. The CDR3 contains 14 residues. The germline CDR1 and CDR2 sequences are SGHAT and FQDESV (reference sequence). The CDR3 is CASSLQRGAHEQYF. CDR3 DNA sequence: TGTGCCAGCAGCCTCCAGCGGGGGGCGCACGAGCAGTACTTC. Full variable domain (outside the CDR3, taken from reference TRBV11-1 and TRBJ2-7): EAEVAQSPRYKITEKSQAVAFWCDPISGHATLYWYRQILGQGPELLVQFQDESVVDDSQLPKDRFSAERLKGVDSTLKIQPAELGDSAMYLCASSLQRGAHEQYFGPGTRLTVT.

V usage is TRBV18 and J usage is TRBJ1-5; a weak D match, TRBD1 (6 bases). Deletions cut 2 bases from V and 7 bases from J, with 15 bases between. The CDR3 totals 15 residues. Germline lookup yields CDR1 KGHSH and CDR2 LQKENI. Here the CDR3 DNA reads TGTGCCAGCTCACCAAGCTCGCAGGGGTCCCAGCCCCAGCATTTT. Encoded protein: CASSPSSQGSQPQHF.

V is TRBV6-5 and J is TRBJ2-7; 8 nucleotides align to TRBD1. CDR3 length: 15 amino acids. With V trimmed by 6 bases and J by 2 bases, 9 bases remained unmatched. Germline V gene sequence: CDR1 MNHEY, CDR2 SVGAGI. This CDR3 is CASSLSGQAAYEQYF. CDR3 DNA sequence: TGTGCCAGCAGCCTTTCGGGACAGGCGGCCTACGAGCAGTACTTC.

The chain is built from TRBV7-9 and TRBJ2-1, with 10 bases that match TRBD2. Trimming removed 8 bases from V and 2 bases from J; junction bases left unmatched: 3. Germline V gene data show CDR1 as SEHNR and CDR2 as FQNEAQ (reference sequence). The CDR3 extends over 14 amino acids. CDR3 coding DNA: TGTGCCAGCCAAGGACTAGCGGCCTACAATGAGCAGTTCTTC. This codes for CASQGLAAYNEQFF.

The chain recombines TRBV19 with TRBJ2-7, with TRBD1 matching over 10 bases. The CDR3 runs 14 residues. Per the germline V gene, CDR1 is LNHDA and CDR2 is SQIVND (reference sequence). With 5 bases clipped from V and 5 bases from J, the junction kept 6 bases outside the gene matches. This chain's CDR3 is CASSSRQGANEQYF. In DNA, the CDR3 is TGTGCCAGTAGTTCACGACAGGGGGCCAACGAGCAGTACTTC.

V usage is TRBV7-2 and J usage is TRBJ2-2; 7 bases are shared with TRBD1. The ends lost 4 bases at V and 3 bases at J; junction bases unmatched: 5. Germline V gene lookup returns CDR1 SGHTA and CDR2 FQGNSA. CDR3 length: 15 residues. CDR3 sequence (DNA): TGTGCCAGCAGCTGGCGACAGGGTCACACCGGGGAGCTGTTTTTT. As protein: CASSWRQGHTGELFF.

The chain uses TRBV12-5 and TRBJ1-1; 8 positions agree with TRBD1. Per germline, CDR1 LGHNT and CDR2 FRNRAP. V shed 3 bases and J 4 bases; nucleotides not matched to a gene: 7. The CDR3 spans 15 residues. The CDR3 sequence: CASGLAGGGSTEAFF. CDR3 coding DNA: TGTGCTAGTGGTTTAGCAGGGGGCGGGAGCACTGAAGCTTTCTTT.

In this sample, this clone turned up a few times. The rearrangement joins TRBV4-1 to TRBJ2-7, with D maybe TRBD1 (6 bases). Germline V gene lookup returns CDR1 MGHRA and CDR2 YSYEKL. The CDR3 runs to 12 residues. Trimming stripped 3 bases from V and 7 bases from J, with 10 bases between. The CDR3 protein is CASSHQGFEQYF. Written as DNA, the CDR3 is TGCGCCAGCAGCCACCAGGGGTTTGAGCAGTACTTC.

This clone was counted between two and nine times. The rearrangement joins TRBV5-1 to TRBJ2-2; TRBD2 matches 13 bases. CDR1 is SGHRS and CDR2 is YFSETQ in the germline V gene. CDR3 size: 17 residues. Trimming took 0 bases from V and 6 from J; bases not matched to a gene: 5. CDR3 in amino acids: CASSLVGLAGVSGELFF. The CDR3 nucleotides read TGCGCCAGCAGCTTGGTAGGACTAGCGGGAGTATCCGGGGAGCTGTTTTTT.

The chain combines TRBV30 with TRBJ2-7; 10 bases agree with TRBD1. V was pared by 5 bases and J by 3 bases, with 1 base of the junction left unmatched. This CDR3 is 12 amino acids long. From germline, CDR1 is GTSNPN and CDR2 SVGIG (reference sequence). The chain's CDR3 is CAWGQGGYEQYF. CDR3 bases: TGTGCCTGGGGACAGGGGGGCTACGAGCAGTACTTC.

The CDR3 here is CASSSSHGAESTDTQYF. The CDR3 nucleotides are TGTGCCAGCAGCTCCTCTCACGGAGCGGAGAGCACAGATACGCAGTATTTT. V usage is TRBV9 and J usage is TRBJ2-3, with D possibly TRBD2 on 5 matching bases. Trimming cost V 4 bases and J 0 bases, with 18 bases left between them. This CDR3 has 17 amino acids. CDR1 is SGDLS and CDR2 is YYNGEE in the germline V gene. Variable domain in full (rest from reference TRBV9 and TRBJ2-3): DSGVTQTPKHLITATGQRVTLRCSPRSGDLSVYWYQQSLDQGLQFLIQYYNGEERAKGNILERFSAQQFPDLHSELNLSSLELGDSALYFCASSSSHGAESTDTQYFGPGTRLTVL.

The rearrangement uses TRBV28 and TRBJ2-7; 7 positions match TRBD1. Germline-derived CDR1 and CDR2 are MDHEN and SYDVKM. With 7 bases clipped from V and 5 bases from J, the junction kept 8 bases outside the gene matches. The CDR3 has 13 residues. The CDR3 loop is CASTQDRSDEQYF. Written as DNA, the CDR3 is TGTGCCAGCACTCAGGACAGGTCCGACGAGCAGTACTTC.

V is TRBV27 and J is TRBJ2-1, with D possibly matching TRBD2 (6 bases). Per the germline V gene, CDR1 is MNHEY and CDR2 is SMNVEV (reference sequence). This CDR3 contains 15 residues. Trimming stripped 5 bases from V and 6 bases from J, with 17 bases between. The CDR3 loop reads CASSRNLGLTNEQFF. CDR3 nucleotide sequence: TGTGCCAGCAGTCGAAACCTCGGACTAACCAATGAGCAGTTCTTC.

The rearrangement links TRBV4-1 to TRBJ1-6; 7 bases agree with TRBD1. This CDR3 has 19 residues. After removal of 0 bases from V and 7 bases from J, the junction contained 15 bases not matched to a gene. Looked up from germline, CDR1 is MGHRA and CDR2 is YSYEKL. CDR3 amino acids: CASSQDPDGATGQNSPLHF. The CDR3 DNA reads TGCGCCAGCAGCCAAGATCCCGATGGGGCGACAGGGCAGAATTCACCCCTCCACTTT.

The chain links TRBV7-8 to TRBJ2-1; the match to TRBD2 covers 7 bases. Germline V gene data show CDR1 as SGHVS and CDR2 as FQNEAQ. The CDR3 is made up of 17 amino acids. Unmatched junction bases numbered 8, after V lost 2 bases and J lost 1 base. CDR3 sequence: CASSLPRFSGSYNEQFF. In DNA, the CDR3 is TGTGCCAGCAGCTTACCCCGTTTTAGCGGGTCCTACAATGAGCAGTTCTTC.

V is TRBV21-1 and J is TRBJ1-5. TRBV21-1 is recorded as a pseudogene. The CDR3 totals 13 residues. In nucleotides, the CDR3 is TGTGCCAGAAGGGACTGTTGCAATCAGCCCCAGCATTTT. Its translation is CARRDCCNQPQHF.